These 26 T cell receptor beta chains were sequenced from one sample in a study of T-cell reconstitution after alpha-beta-depleted transplantation in children. TCRbeta library construction was performed incorporating unique molecular identifiers. TCRdb re-called the PCR reads through MiXCR, storing one row per CDR3 protein. The sample has more than 45,000 distinct CDR3 sequences, around 50% seen once. This specimen consisted of peripheral blood, obtained before TCRalphabeta/CD19-depleted stem cell transplant. The origin of the receptors is a boy under three years old with SCID, due to receive a stem cell transplant.

CDR3 DNA sequence: TGTGCCAGCAAGACACAGGGTAGCACAGATACGCAGTATTTT. Encoded protein: CASKTQGSTDTQYF. V usage is TRBV5-8 and J usage is TRBJ2-3; D is possibly TRBD1 (6 bases). The germline CDR1 and CDR2 sequences are SGHTS and YDEGEE. The CDR3 is 14 amino acids. V dropped 6 bases and J dropped 0 bases, with 11 bases sitting between them. Complete variable domain (other parts from reference TRBV5-8 and TRBJ2-3): EAGVTQSPTHLIKTRGQQATLRCSPISGHTSVYWYQQALGLGLQFLLWYDEGEERNRGNFPPRFSGRQFPNYSSELNVNALELEDSALYLCASKTQGSTDTQYFGPGTRLTVL.

This rearrangement joins TRBV4-2 to TRBJ2-2; D unresolved. Per germline, CDR1 LGHNA and CDR2 YNFKEQ. The CDR3 consists of 14 residues. The V end lost 0 bases, the J end lost 4 bases, and 6 bases lay between the germline ends. This CDR3 reads CASSQDPLTGELFF. The CDR3 nucleotides are TGTGCCAGCAGCCAAGATCCCCTCACCGGGGAGCTGTTTTTT.

The V and J genes are TRBV20-1 and TRBJ2-3, with D perhaps matching TRBD1 or TRBD2 (5 bases each). This CDR3 has 16 residues. CDR1 is DFQATT, CDR2 SNEGSKA, per germline (reference sequence). V was shortened by 1 base and J by 3 bases, with 17 bases between the two germline ends. In DNA form, the CDR3 reads TGCAGTGCTAGAGGGCACGGGGCGGTAGGAACAGATACGCAGTATTTT. This gives the protein CSARGHGAVGTDTQYF.

This sequence joins TRBV9 and TRBJ1-5; TRBD1 matches at 8 bases. This CDR3 comprises 15 residues. Trimming cost V 5 bases and J 0 bases; bases outside gene matches: 4. Per germline, CDR1 SGDLS and CDR2 YYNGEE. CDR3 bases: TGTGCCAGCAGTGAGACAGGGGCTAGCAATCAGCCCCAGCATTTT. Translated: CASSETGASNQPQHF. The entire variable domain, with the rest obtained from reference TRBV9 and TRBJ1-5, is as follows: DSGVTQTPKHLITATGQRVTLRCSPRSGDLSVYWYQQSLDQGLQFLIQYYNGEERAKGNILERFSAQQFPDLHSELNLSSLELGDSALYFCASSETGASNQPQHFGDGTRLSIL.

The chain uses TRBV6-1 and TRBJ2-1, with D possibly matching TRBD2 (6 bases). CDR1 and CDR2 (germline): MNHNS, SASEGT. The CDR3 has 14 residues. V was clipped by 4 bases and J by 9 bases, with 16 bases between them. The CDR3 loop is CASSVASEVGEQFF. CDR3 DNA sequence: TGTGCCAGCAGTGTTGCTAGCGAGGTGGGTGAGCAGTTCTTC.

This clonotype showed up just a few times. This sequence joins TRBV24-1 and TRBJ2-7; tentatively, D is TRBD1 (6 bases). The CDR3 is made up of 13 amino acids. Trimming stripped 12 bases from V and 5 bases from J, with 19 bases between. Per the germline V gene, CDR1 is KGHDR and CDR2 is SFDVKD. Written as DNA, the CDR3 is TGTGCCCCCGAGGACCTCACAGGGCACGAGCAGTACTTC. It is translated as CAPEDLTGHEQYF.

The chain links TRBV12-3 or TRBV12-4 to TRBJ2-2; TRBD2 aligns across 13 bases. This CDR3 has 15 residues. V gave up 5 bases and J gave up 9 bases; unmatched junction bases: 6. The CDR3 loop reads CASSPGLAGARELFF. DNA for the CDR3: TGTGCCAGCAGTCCCGGACTAGCGGGGGCTCGGGAGCTGTTTTTT.

The rearrangement links TRBV10-2 to TRBJ2-3, with TRBD2 matching 12 bases. The germline V gene has CDR1 WSHSY and CDR2 SAAADI. The CDR3 extends over 16 amino acids. V shed 0 bases and J 7 bases; nucleotides not matched to a gene: 5. CDR3 nucleotide sequence: TGCGCCAGCAGTGAGTCGGCTAGCGGGGGGGGCAATACGCAGTATTTT. It specifies CASSESASGGGNTQYF.

Here the CDR3 DNA reads TGTGCCAGCAGTTTAGCATCTTTCACTGGGGCCAACGTCCTGACTTTC. This gives the protein CASSLASFTGANVLTF. The rearrangement joins TRBV12-3 or TRBV12-4 to TRBJ2-6; D remains ambiguous. With 0 bases removed from V and 2 bases from J, the gap between germline ends came to 8 bases. This CDR3 region has 16 residues.

This sequence joins TRBV24-1 and TRBJ2-2; 11 positions agree with TRBD1. Unmatched junction bases numbered 6, after V lost 4 bases and J lost 6 bases. The V gene's germline CDR1 is KGHDR and CDR2 SFDVKD. CDR3 length: 16 residues. The CDR3 DNA is TGTGCCACCAGTGACCCTGGACAGGGGGCTTCCGGGGAGCTGTTTTTT. This sequence encodes CATSDPGQGASGELFF.

This chain uses TRBV28 with TRBJ1-4; tentative D call: TRBD1 (5 bases). The V end was cut by 5 bases, the J end by 0 bases, with 19 bases between. The CDR3 has 18 amino acids. CDR1 is MDHEN and CDR2 is SYDVKM in the germline V gene. CDR3 in amino acids: CASSPMPGLGSTNEKLFF. The CDR3 region has the DNA TGTGCCAGCAGTCCCATGCCAGGGCTCGGTTCAACTAATGAAAAACTGTTTTTT. The full variable domain, in which reference TRBV28 and TRBJ1-4 provide the parts outside the CDR3, is DVKVTQSSRYLVKRTGEKVFLECVQDMDHENMFWYRQDPGLGLRLIYFSYDVKMKEKGDIPEGYSVSREKKERFSLILESASTNQTSMYLCASSPMPGLGSTNEKLFFGSGTQLSVL.

This clonotype was seen ten or more times. The chain joins TRBV20-1 to TRBJ2-1; 7 bases map to TRBD1. V lost 5 bases and J lost 5; bases outside the gene matches: 9. The CDR3 spans 14 residues. Germline V lookup: CDR1 DFQATT, CDR2 SNEGSKA (reference sequence). CDR3 coding DNA: TGCAGTGCTCCGACAGGGCGGCGGGACAATGAGCAGTTCTTC. Amino acids: CSAPTGRRDNEQFF.

V usage is TRBV20-1 and J usage is TRBJ2-5; 10 bases align to TRBD1. V was pared by 6 bases and J by 5 bases, with 3 bases of the junction left unmatched. CDR3 length: 12 amino acids. Per germline, CDR1 DFQATT and CDR2 SNEGSKA (reference sequence). DNA of the CDR3: TGCAGTGCCCCGGGACAGGGGGAGACCCAGTACTTC. Translating gives CSAPGQGETQYF.

The gene calls are TRBV6-1 and TRBJ2-5; 10 nucleotides match TRBD1. The CDR3 length is 16 residues. The ends lost 4 bases at V and 4 bases at J; junction bases unmatched: 9. Germline V gives CDR1 MNHNS, CDR2 SASEGT. The DNA for the CDR3 is TGTGCCAGCAGTGGGCGGCGACAGGGGGCCTTAGAGACCCAGTACTTC. It yields the protein CASSGRRQGALETQYF.

This chain joins TRBV6-4 and TRBJ1-2; perhaps TRBD1 as D (5 bases). The germline gives CDR1 MRHNA, CDR2 SNTAGT. The CDR3 spans 14 residues. V was pared by 2 bases and J by 6 bases, with 13 bases between. CDR3 sequence (DNA): TGTGCCAGCAGTGACCGGGACTCCTCCAATGGCTACACCTTC. This encodes CASSDRDSSNGYTF.

This clonotype was seen only a few times. The chain uses TRBV7-2 and TRBJ2-4, with TRBD1 matching 11 bases. CDR3 length equals 17 residues. With V trimmed by 1 base and J by 11 bases, 13 bases remained unmatched. Germline CDR1 and CDR2: SGHTA and FQGNSA. Here the CDR3 reads CASSLGPPGTGGFFQYF. Written as DNA, the CDR3 is TGTGCCAGCAGCTTAGGTCCACCCGGGACAGGGGGATTCTTTCAGTACTTC. Variable domain in full (rest from reference TRBV7-2 and TRBJ2-4): GAGVSQSPSNKVTEKGKDVELRCDPISGHTALYWYRQSLGQGLEFLIYFQGNSAPDKSGLPSDRFSAERTGGSVSTLTIQRTQQEDSAVYLCASSLGPPGTGGFFQYFGAGTRLSVL.

This clonotype was observed a few times. The chain combines TRBV4-1 with TRBJ1-4, with 10 bases lining up with TRBD1. In germline, CDR1 is MGHRA, CDR2 YSYEKL. With 1 base clipped from V and 6 bases from J, the junction kept 5 bases outside the gene matches. This CDR3 spans 16 amino acids. The CDR3 reads CASSQATGTGDEKLFF. Written as DNA, the CDR3 is TGCGCCAGCAGCCAAGCCACCGGGACAGGGGATGAAAAACTGTTTTTT.

This clonotype has ten or more counts. The chain is built from TRBV12-3 or TRBV12-4 and TRBJ1-5; D is perhaps TRBD1 (6 bases). V lost 8 bases to trimming and J lost 1 base, with 15 bases between them. The CDR3 consists of 15 residues. As DNA, the CDR3 is TGTGCCAGCGCCAAAACAGGGCGCAGCAATCAGCCCCAGCATTTT. Its protein product is CASAKTGRSNQPQHF.

The rearrangement uses TRBV9 and TRBJ2-2; D unclear. The CDR3 totals 16 residues. Deletions cut 4 bases from V and 7 bases from J, with 20 bases between. Looked up from germline, CDR1 is SGDLS and CDR2 is YYNGEE. CDR3 DNA sequence: TGTGCCAGCAGCCCTCAAACGGGTCCCCCCCTCGGGGAGCTGTTTTTT. It translates to CASSPQTGPPLGELFF.

The chain carries TRBV5-1 and TRBJ2-1, with 7 bases lining up with TRBD2. This CDR3 is built from 15 residues. Trimming removed 2 bases from V and 8 bases from J; junction bases left unmatched: 10. Germline-derived CDR1 and CDR2 are SGHRS and YFSETQ. The CDR3 nucleotides are TGCGCCAGCAGCTTAGGGACTATCCTTGGAGATGAGCAGTTCTTC. Encoded protein: CASSLGTILGDEQFF.

The chain joins TRBV5-1 to TRBJ2-3; 8 positions match TRBD1. The CDR3 covers 18 residues. The trim removed 0 bases at V and 4 bases at J, leaving 13 bases unmatched. Looked up from germline, CDR1 is SGHRS and CDR2 is YFSETQ. In DNA form, the CDR3 reads TGCGCCAGCAGCTTGGTCCGGACTGGGCAGGGGGCTGCAGATACGCAGTATTTT. It yields the protein CASSLVRTGQGAADTQYF.

The CDR3 bases are TGTGCCAGCGGCCTGGGGCTTCCGGGAATGGGGCAAAGACGGACCTACAATGAGCAGTTCTTC. Encoded protein: CASGLGLPGMGQRRTYNEQFF. The chain employs TRBV5-4 and TRBJ2-1; D tentatively reads TRBD1 or TRBD2 (5 bases each). Between the trimmed V and J ends, which lost 7 bases and 2 bases, there was a span of 34 bases. CDR1 and CDR2 from the germline V gene are SGHNT and YYREEE (reference sequence). There are 21 residues in the CDR3. The full variable domain, rest sourced from reference TRBV5-4 and TRBJ2-1, is ETGVTQSPTHLIKTRGQQVTLRCSSQSGHNTVSWYQQALGQGPQFIFQYYREEENGRGNFPPRFSGLQFPNYSSELNVNALELDDSALYLCASGLGLPGMGQRRTYNEQFFGPGTRLTVL.

The rearrangement joins TRBV20-1 to TRBJ2-5; 14 bases line up with TRBD2. After removal of 6 bases from V and 5 bases from J, the junction contained 5 bases not matched to a gene. The CDR3 runs 14 residues. Germline V CDR1 and CDR2: DFQATT, SNEGSKA (reference sequence). CDR3 coding DNA: TGCAGTGCCGCCCGGACTAGCGGGGGGGAGACCCAGTACTTC. Protein sequence: CSAARTSGGETQYF.

CDR3 region: CASPPSTGGSVSNQPQHF. DNA for the CDR3: TGTGCCAGTCCCCCCTCGACAGGCGGCTCGGTTAGCAATCAGCCCCAGCATTTT. The chain is built from TRBV28 and TRBJ1-5; the D gene is possibly TRBD1 (6 bases). V gave up 9 bases and J gave up 0 bases, with 24 bases separating them. CDR1 is MDHEN, CDR2 SYDVKM, per germline. The CDR3 totals 18 residues.

The chain joins TRBV4-2 to TRBJ2-3; 8 positions agree with TRBD2. The germline V gene has CDR1 LGHNA and CDR2 YNFKEQ. The V gene end was trimmed by 0 bases and the J gene end by 1 base; junction bases not matched to a gene: 3. This CDR3 contains 16 residues. The CDR3: CASSQEFGGGTDTQYF. The DNA of the CDR3 is TGTGCCAGCAGCCAAGAATTCGGGGGGGGCACAGATACGCAGTATTTT.

This rearrangement joins TRBV12-3 or TRBV12-4 to TRBJ1-5; a weak D match, TRBD1 (5 bases). Trimming removed 7 bases from V and 7 bases from J, with 14 bases in between. CDR3 length equals 13 residues. The CDR3 DNA reads as TGTGCCAGCAACGGGGCTAGGGACCAGCCCCAGCATTTT. As protein: CASNGARDQPQHF.